This T cell receptor beta chain is from a study of CD8 T cells in Susac syndrome. Sequencing of TCR beta was performed on blood CD8+ T cells and on blood CD4+ T cells. TEMRA cells were FACS-enriched, unlike CD8+ and CD4+ T cells, which were negatively isolated. Trimming removed 5 bases at V and 1 base at J, with 14 bases between. CDR1 DFQATT and CDR2 SNEGSKA come from the germline V gene (reference sequence). This CDR3 has 14 amino acids. When the RNA was reverse transcribed, random hexamers were used with an input of 0.5 to 1 ug. MiXCR was run by TCRdb on the immunoSEQ multiplex PCR reads, yielding one entry per CDR3 protein. The data contain 200,000 to 300,000 distinct CDR3 sequences, 90% to 97% of them seen just once; the ten biggest clones take up approximately 0.094%.

The chain has TRBV20-1 and TRBJ2-5, with D possibly matching TRBD1 (6 bases). The clonotype was recovered from a human donor with Susac syndrome. Sequencing used CD4+ T cells from PBMCs. The CDR3 bases are TGCAGTGCTGGGGCCAGGGGAAGCCAAGAGACCCAGTACTTC. Its protein is CSAGARGSQETQYF.